What follows describes a single TCR beta chain. Its matching antigen is unknown. This sample was taken from a study of PD-1 blockade in classical Hodgkin lymphoma. Germline V CDR1 and CDR2: KGHSH, LQKENI. The CDR3 has 14 amino acids. Trimming removed 3 bases from V and 8 bases from J, with 14 bases in between. Profiling relied on immunoSEQ multiplex PCR, and the TCRdb table lists in-frame clones only, not all of them. This table holds 100,000 or so clones, about nine tenths found once. Indicated time point: cycle 4 day 1 (C4D1), after 5 to 7 weeks of nivolumab. Each patient relapsed following autologous stem cell transplantation, and prior brentuximab vedotin exposure differed. General observations from the study: While CD8+ TCR diversity did not rise significantly by C4D1, CD4+ TCR diversity did. Individuals initiating nivolumab under 1 year after ASCT were excluded. Patients with a complete response exhibited baseline diversity comparable to newly diagnosed patients.

The source material was peripheral blood mononuclear cells (PBMCs), sampled before the fourth cycle of nivolumab. This receptor was obtained from a human donor with classical Hodgkin lymphoma. J is TRBJ2-1 and V is TRBV18; D is ambiguous. CDR3 DNA sequence: TGTGCCAGCTCACCGGTCTACTCTACCGATGAGCAGTTCTTC. This gives the protein CASSPVYSTDEQFF.